The 25 T cell receptor beta chains presented below share a single source sample, sequenced in a study of monozygotic twins with inflammatory bowel disease. TCRdb re-called the 5' RACE reads; every CDR3 protein appears as one record, without DNA. This table holds 300,000 to 450,000 distinct CDR3 sequences. Specimen: blood. Receptors were obtained from a human donor with ulcerative colitis or Crohn's disease, or a healthy co-twin of an affected twin (not recorded which).

The chain couples TRBV5-6 to TRBJ2-3; TCRdb's D gene call, TRBD2, goes unchecked for lack of DNA. Germline V gives CDR1 SGHDT, CDR2 YYEEEE. This CDR3 has 15 amino acids. CDR3 in amino acids: CASRGHRGDTDTQYF.

V is TRBV7-2 and J is TRBJ1-2; TCRdb indicates TRBD1, and absent DNA this call remains unverified. This CDR3 has 15 amino acids. Germline values: CDR1 SGHTA, CDR2 FQGNSA. The CDR3 protein is CASSLGDRSPYGYTF.

The chain links TRBV12-3 or TRBV12-4 to TRBJ1-2. This CDR3 region has 12 residues. CDR3 amino acids: CASRLDDYGYTF.

The chain is built from TRBV18 and TRBJ2-1; TCRdb designates TRBD1, a call that cannot be tested without DNA. CDR3 length equals 15 residues. Germline CDR1 KGHSH, CDR2 LQKENI. CDR3 region: CASSSLRQENNEQFF.

The V call is TRBV6-2 or TRBV6-3, the J call TRBJ1-1. The CDR3 spans 16 residues. Germline lookup yields CDR1 MNHEY and CDR2 SVGEGT. CDR3 residues: CASSYDPSLGNTEAFF.

This chain uses TRBV20-1 with TRBJ2-1. From germline, CDR1 is DFQATT and CDR2 SNEGSKA (reference sequence). The CDR3 runs to 16 residues. The CDR3 sequence: CSPYLDGAGLNNEQFF.

This chain links TRBV4-1 with TRBJ1-1; TCRdb selects TRBD1, and the lack of DNA leaves this call unchecked. Germline assignment: CDR1 MGHRA and CDR2 YSYEKL. This CDR3 has 16 amino acids. The CDR3 region is CASSRSAGTLNTEAFF.

The chain couples TRBV19 to TRBJ1-5. Germline assignment: CDR1 LNHDA and CDR2 SQIVND (reference sequence). The CDR3 extends over 15 amino acids. CDR3 amino acids: CASSIDQDSNQPQHF.

The gene calls are TRBV5-1 and TRBJ2-5; TCRdb designates TRBD1, a call that cannot be tested without DNA. Germline-derived CDR1 and CDR2 are SGHRS and YFSETQ. The CDR3 loop spans 16 amino acids. The chain's CDR3 is CASSPRTGGREETQYF. The full variable domain, in which reference TRBV5-1 and TRBJ2-5 provide the parts outside the CDR3, is KAGVTQTPRYLIKTRGQQVTLSCSPISGHRSVSWYQQTPGQGLQFLFEYFSETQRNKGNFPGRFSGRQFSNSRSEMNVSTLELGDSALYLCASSPRTGGREETQYFGPGTRLLVL.

This chain connects TRBV4-1 to TRBJ1-5; TCRdb picks TRBD1, but there is no DNA to check that call. This CDR3 has 15 residues. Germline CDR1 and CDR2: MGHRA and YSYEKL. CDR3 sequence reads: CASSQYRELGQPQHF.

The V call is TRBV24-1, the J call TRBJ2-5; TCRdb lists TRBD2, though no DNA is available to test this call. Germline assignment: CDR1 KGHDR and CDR2 SFDVKD. CDR3 length: 18 amino acids. CDR3 in amino acids: CATSDGASGRRYQETQYF.

J is TRBJ2-5 and V is TRBV20-1; TCRdb proposes TRBD1, but this gene call is untestable without DNA. Germline values: CDR1 DFQATT, CDR2 SNEGSKA (reference sequence). The CDR3 is 15 amino acids. CDR3 region: CSARPGPPKQETQYF.

V gene TRBV5-4 combines with J gene TRBJ2-3; absent DNA, TCRdb's TRBD1 call cannot be checked. Germline CDR1 and CDR2: SGHNT and YYREEE (reference sequence). This CDR3 has 16 amino acids. CDR3 region: CASSLAPGHRTDTQYF.

This sequence joins TRBV5-1 and TRBJ2-5. The CDR3 has 13 amino acids. Germline V CDR1 and CDR2: SGHRS, YFSETQ. The CDR3 loop is CASSQESQETQYF. The entire variable domain, with the rest obtained from reference TRBV5-1 and TRBJ2-5, is as follows: KAGVTQTPRYLIKTRGQQVTLSCSPISGHRSVSWYQQTPGQGLQFLFEYFSETQRNKGNFPGRFSGRQFSNSRSEMNVSTLELGDSALYLCASSQESQETQYFGPGTRLLVL.

The chain uses TRBV15 and TRBJ2-2; TCRdb's D gene call, TRBD1, goes unchecked for lack of DNA. This CDR3 has 17 residues. Germline CDR1 reads LNHNV; CDR2 reads YYDKDF (reference sequence). The CDR3 reads CATSGDFGQLSTGELFF. Variable domain in full (rest from reference TRBV15 and TRBJ2-2): DAMVIQNPRYQVTQFGKPVTLSCSQTLNHNVMYWYQQKSSQAPKLLFHYYDKDFNNEADTPDNFQSRRPNTSFCFLDIRSPGLGDTAMYLCATSGDFGQLSTGELFFGEGSRLTVL.

V is TRBV5-1 and J is TRBJ2-3; the D gene TCRdb calls, TRBD2, cannot be checked with no DNA. The V gene's germline CDR1 is SGHRS and CDR2 YFSETQ. This CDR3 contains 18 residues. CDR3 loop: CASSLEGLAGGPADTQYF.

The chain links TRBV4-1 to TRBJ1-5; checking the TCRdb D call of TRBD1 is not possible without DNA. The CDR3 is 14 amino acids. The germline gives CDR1 MGHRA, CDR2 YSYEKL. The CDR3 spells CASSRGTGLQPQHF.

The chain carries TRBV29-1 and TRBJ2-4; the TCRdb call, TRBD1, lacks DNA for checking. Per the germline V gene, CDR1 is SQVTM and CDR2 is ANQGSEA. This CDR3 region has 16 residues. The CDR3 protein is CSVEGGGDRSGGIQYF.

The rearrangement uses TRBV5-1 and TRBJ2-5; TCRdb returns TRBD1, unconfirmable since there is no DNA. Germline V lookup: CDR1 SGHRS, CDR2 YFSETQ. CDR3 length: 13 residues. This CDR3 reads CASSLEGLETQYF.

The chain carries TRBV12-3 or TRBV12-4 and TRBJ2-7; TCRdb picks TRBD1, but there is no DNA to check that call. CDR3 length equals 15 residues. The chain's CDR3 is CASSPQDRGEGEQYF.

V usage is TRBV29-1 and J usage is TRBJ2-1; with no DNA, the TCRdb D assignment of TRBD1 cannot be verified. The CDR3 spans 13 residues. Germline CDR1 is SQVTM and CDR2 is ANQGSEA. CDR3 loop: CSVAPGFYNEQFF.

This chain joins TRBV4-1 and TRBJ2-3; no DNA is available, so the TRBD1 call from TCRdb remains unchecked. Per the germline V gene, CDR1 is MGHRA and CDR2 is YSYEKL. The CDR3 consists of 17 residues. The CDR3 reads CASSQDGLGQHTDTQYF.

The CDR3: CASSLASNTGELFF. The chain is built from TRBV28 and TRBJ2-2. The CDR3 spans 14 residues. The germline V gene encodes CDR1 MDHEN and CDR2 SYDVKM.

The genes are TRBV12-3 or TRBV12-4 and TRBJ1-1; lacking DNA, the TRBD1 call made by TCRdb goes unchecked. The CDR3 runs 17 residues. CDR3 in amino acids: CASSLSGGGGMNTEAFF.

The J gene is TRBJ2-1, the V gene TRBV18; the TRBD2 assignment by TCRdb is unverifiable without DNA. Germline V CDR1 and CDR2: KGHSH, LQKENI. There are 17 residues in the CDR3. The CDR3 is CASSPRASGGSYNEQFF.